These T cell receptor beta chains were read from a single sample in a study of cytomegalovirus exposure and HLA in healthy donors. The table came from immunoSEQ multiplex PCR; TCRdb's copy has only in-frame clones and leaves some out. The sample includes about 88,000 clones, 84% seen only once; the top ten take 9% to 13%. Material: PBMCs. All receptors derive from a woman between 18 and 29 years old in good health and CMV-seropositive. The CDR3 runs from the conserved cysteine through the conserved F or W. A D gene is named only where the DNA matches it firmly. Only some rows state a clone size, as once, few, many or a class for expanded clones.

clone size: NA
J gene: TRBJ2-2
V gene: TRBV15
D gene: NA
CDR3 protein: CATSRDYGAGELFF
CDR3 DNA: TGTGCCACCAGCAGAGACTACGGGGCCGGGGAGCTGTTTTTT

clone size: NA
J gene: TRBJ2-5
V gene: TRBV15
D gene: NA
CDR3 protein: CATSRDKGGGETQYF
CDR3 DNA: TGTGCCACCAGCAGAGATAAAGGGGGTGGGGAGACCCAGTACTTC

clone size: NA
J gene: TRBJ1-5
V gene: TRBV4-1
D gene: NA
CDR3 protein: CASSQADSNQPQHF
CDR3 DNA: TGCGCCAGCAGCCAAGCAGATAGCAATCAGCCCCAGCATTTT

clone size: NA
J gene: TRBJ1-6
V gene: TRBV7-9
D gene: NA
CDR3 protein: CASSLNGGSTLSSPLHF
CDR3 DNA: TGTGCCAGCAGCTTAAATGGTGGTAGTACTCTTAGTTCACCCCTCCACTTT

clone size: NA
J gene: TRBJ1-6
V gene: TRBV2
D gene: TRBD1
CDR3 protein: CASSDRGPYNSPLHF
CDR3 DNA: TGTGCCAGCAGTGACAGGGGGCCTTATAATTCACCCCTCCACTTT

clone size: NA
J gene: TRBJ1-6
V gene: TRBV10-3
D gene: TRBD1
CDR3 protein: CAISESGTGGAGSPLHF
CDR3 DNA: TGTGCCATCAGTGAGTCGGGGACAGGGGGCGCAGGGTCACCCCTCCACTTT

clone size: NA
J gene: TRBJ1-5
V gene: TRBV6-1
D gene: NA
CDR3 protein: CASSAAGGNQPQHF
CDR3 DNA: TGTGCCAGCAGTGCGGCCGGGGGCAATCAGCCCCAGCATTTT

clone size: NA
J gene: TRBJ2-2
V gene: TRBV18
D gene: TRBD2
CDR3 protein: CASSRPDSGGLNTGELFF
CDR3 DNA: TGTGCCAGCTCAAGACCGGATAGCGGGGGGCTGAACACCGGGGAGCTGTTTTTT

clone size: NA
J gene: TRBJ2-3
V gene: TRBV13
D gene: TRBD2
CDR3 protein: CASSLYRTSGASTDTQYF
CDR3 DNA: TGTGCCAGCAGCCTTTATCGGACTAGCGGGGCAAGCACAGATACGCAGTATTTT

clone size: many
J gene: TRBJ2-5
V gene: TRBV30
D gene: NA
CDR3 protein: CAWSGQQETQYF
CDR3 DNA: TGTGCCTGGAGCGGACAGCAAGAGACCCAGTACTTC

clone size: NA
J gene: TRBJ1-1
V gene: TRBV13
D gene: TRBD1
CDR3 protein: CASSLGKGTGETEAFF
CDR3 DNA: TGTGCCAGCAGCTTAGGAAAGGGGACAGGGGAAACTGAAGCTTTCTTT

clone size: NA
J gene: TRBJ1-2
V gene: TRBV28
D gene: TRBD1
CDR3 protein: CASSPGGNYGYTF
CDR3 DNA: TGTGCCAGCAGTCCAGGGGGAAACTATGGCTACACCTTC

clone size: NA
J gene: TRBJ1-4
V gene: TRBV7-9
D gene: NA
CDR3 protein: CASSPGFSKSEKLFF
CDR3 DNA: TGTGCCAGCAGCCCAGGGTTTAGTAAGAGTGAAAAACTGTTTTTT

clone size: few
J gene: TRBJ1-1
V gene: TRBV28
D gene: TRBD1
CDR3 protein: CASSLFDRENTEAFF
CDR3 DNA: TGTGCCAGCAGTTTATTCGACAGGGAGAACACTGAAGCTTTCTTT

clone size: NA
J gene: TRBJ2-7
V gene: TRBV2
D gene: TRBD1
CDR3 protein: CASYGQGAYEQYF
CDR3 DNA: TGTGCCAGCTATGGACAGGGCGCCTACGAGCAGTACTTC

clone size: NA
J gene: TRBJ1-2
V gene: TRBV27
D gene: TRBD1
CDR3 protein: CASGVRGTGSVGYTF
CDR3 DNA: TGTGCCAGCGGAGTAAGGGGGACAGGGTCGGTTGGCTACACCTTC

clone size: once
J gene: TRBJ1-3
V gene: TRBV7-9
D gene: NA
CDR3 protein: CASSSLDMISGNTIYF
CDR3 DNA: TGTGCCAGCAGCTCCCTGGACATGATCTCTGGAAACACCATATATTTT

clone size: NA
J gene: TRBJ2-1
V gene: TRBV6-5
D gene: TRBD1
CDR3 protein: CATLKGASYNEQFF
CDR3 DNA: TGTGCCACCCTTAAGGGGGCGTCCTACAATGAGCAGTTCTTC

clone size: NA
J gene: TRBJ2-3
V gene: TRBV7-3
D gene: NA
CDR3 protein: CASSPRQASTDTQYF
CDR3 DNA: TGTGCCAGCAGCCCCCGACAGGCTAGCACAGATACGCAGTATTTT

clone size: NA
J gene: TRBJ2-7
V gene: TRBV6-1
D gene: TRBD2
CDR3 protein: CASTSYTSGAYEQYF
CDR3 DNA: TGTGCCAGCACGTCATATACTAGCGGGGCCTACGAGCAGTACTTC

clone size: NA
J gene: TRBJ2-5
V gene: TRBV2
D gene: NA
CDR3 protein: CASSRDRTQETQYF
CDR3 DNA: TGTGCCAGCAGTAGAGACAGGACTCAAGAGACCCAGTACTTC

clone size: NA
J gene: TRBJ2-1
V gene: TRBV10-3
D gene: NA
CDR3 protein: CAIKSSNNEQFF
CDR3 DNA: TGTGCCATCAAATCATCCAACAATGAGCAGTTCTTC

clone size: NA
J gene: TRBJ2-2
V gene: TRBV4-1
D gene: NA
CDR3 protein: CASSQDRGRGVNTGELFF
CDR3 DNA: TGCGCCAGCAGCCAAGATAGGGGGAGGGGCGTTAACACCGGGGAGCTGTTTTTT

clone size: NA
J gene: TRBJ1-1
V gene: TRBV30
D gene: TRBD1
CDR3 protein: CAWTGGNTEAFF
CDR3 DNA: TGTGCCTGGACAGGGGGGAACACTGAAGCTTTCTTT

clone size: NA
J gene: TRBJ1-2
V gene: TRBV5-1
D gene: TRBD1
CDR3 protein: CASSWGTGEGGYTF
CDR3 DNA: TGCGCCAGCAGCTGGGGGACAGGGGAAGGTGGCTACACCTTC

clone size: NA
J gene: TRBJ2-1
V gene: TRBV9
D gene: TRBD2
CDR3 protein: CASSENRIGRGGYNEQFF
CDR3 DNA: TGTGCCAGCAGCGAGAACCGGATAGGGCGGGGGGGCTACAATGAGCAGTTCTTC

clone size: NA
J gene: TRBJ1-5
V gene: TRBV19
D gene: TRBD1
CDR3 protein: CASSERTGGNQPQHF
CDR3 DNA: TGTGCCAGTAGTGAGAGGACAGGGGGCAATCAGCCCCAGCATTTT

clone size: NA
J gene: TRBJ1-1
V gene: TRBV6-7
D gene: TRBD1
CDR3 protein: CASSPDRGAFF
CDR3 DNA: TGTGCCAGCAGCCCGGACAGGGGAGCTTTCTTT

clone size: NA
J gene: TRBJ1-2
V gene: TRBV5-4
D gene: NA
CDR3 protein: CASSSELRQAPSFNYGYTF
CDR3 DNA: TGTGCCAGCAGCTCCGAACTCAGACAGGCCCCCTCTTTTAACTATGGCTACACCTTC

clone size: once
J gene: TRBJ2-3
V gene: TRBV5-4
D gene: TRBD2
CDR3 protein: CASSRPDSGGSTDTQYF
CDR3 DNA: TGTGCCAGCAGCCGTCCGGACAGCGGGGGTAGCACAGATACGCAGTATTTT

clone size: NA
J gene: TRBJ2-2
V gene: TRBV10-1
D gene: TRBD2
CDR3 protein: CASSRREGDGELFF
CDR3 DNA: TGCGCCAGCAGTCGGAGGGAGGGAGACGGGGAGCTGTTTTTT

clone size: NA
J gene: TRBJ1-2
V gene: TRBV5-1
D gene: TRBD1
CDR3 protein: CASSVLWTGDGNGYTF
CDR3 DNA: TGCGCCAGCAGCGTTCTCTGGACAGGGGATGGGAATGGCTACACCTTC

clone size: NA
J gene: TRBJ2-5
V gene: TRBV5-1
D gene: TRBD2
CDR3 protein: CASSATSEQETQYF
CDR3 DNA: TGCGCCAGCAGCGCAACTAGCGAACAAGAGACCCAGTACTTC

clone size: NA
J gene: TRBJ1-5
V gene: TRBV28
D gene: NA
CDR3 protein: CASSAPVGLNQPQHF
CDR3 DNA: TGTGCCAGCAGTGCCCCTGTTGGACTCAATCAGCCCCAGCATTTT

clone size: NA
J gene: TRBJ1-4
V gene: TRBV9
D gene: TRBD1
CDR3 protein: CASSPGGDRAEKLFF
CDR3 DNA: TGTGCCAGCAGCCCCGGCGGGGACAGGGCTGAAAAACTGTTTTTT

clone size: NA
J gene: TRBJ2-7
V gene: TRBV28
D gene: NA
CDR3 protein: CASSLSAEQYF
CDR3 DNA: TGTGCCAGCAGTTTAAGCGCCGAGCAGTACTTC

clone size: NA
J gene: TRBJ2-4
V gene: TRBV7-9
D gene: NA
CDR3 protein: CASSDTGTKNIQYF
CDR3 DNA: TGTGCCAGCAGCGATACCGGGACAAAAAACATTCAGTACTTC

clone size: once
J gene: TRBJ2-5
V gene: TRBV28
D gene: NA
CDR3 protein: CASTQQGRPQETQYF
CDR3 DNA: TGTGCCAGCACCCAGCAGGGCCGGCCGCAAGAGACCCAGTACTTC